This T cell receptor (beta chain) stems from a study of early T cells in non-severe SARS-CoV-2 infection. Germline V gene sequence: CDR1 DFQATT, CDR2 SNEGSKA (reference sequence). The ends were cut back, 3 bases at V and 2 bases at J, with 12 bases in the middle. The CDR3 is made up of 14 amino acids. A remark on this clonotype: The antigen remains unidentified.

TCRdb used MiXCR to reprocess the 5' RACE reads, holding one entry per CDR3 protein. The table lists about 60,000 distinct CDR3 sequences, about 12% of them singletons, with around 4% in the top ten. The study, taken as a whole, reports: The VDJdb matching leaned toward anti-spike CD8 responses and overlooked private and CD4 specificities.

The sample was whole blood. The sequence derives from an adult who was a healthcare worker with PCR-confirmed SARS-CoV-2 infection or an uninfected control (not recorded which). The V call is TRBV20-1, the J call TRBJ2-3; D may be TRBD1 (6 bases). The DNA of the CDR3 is TGCAGTGCTAGCTCGGCAGGGGTCACAGATACGCAGTATTTT. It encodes CSASSAGVTDTQYF.